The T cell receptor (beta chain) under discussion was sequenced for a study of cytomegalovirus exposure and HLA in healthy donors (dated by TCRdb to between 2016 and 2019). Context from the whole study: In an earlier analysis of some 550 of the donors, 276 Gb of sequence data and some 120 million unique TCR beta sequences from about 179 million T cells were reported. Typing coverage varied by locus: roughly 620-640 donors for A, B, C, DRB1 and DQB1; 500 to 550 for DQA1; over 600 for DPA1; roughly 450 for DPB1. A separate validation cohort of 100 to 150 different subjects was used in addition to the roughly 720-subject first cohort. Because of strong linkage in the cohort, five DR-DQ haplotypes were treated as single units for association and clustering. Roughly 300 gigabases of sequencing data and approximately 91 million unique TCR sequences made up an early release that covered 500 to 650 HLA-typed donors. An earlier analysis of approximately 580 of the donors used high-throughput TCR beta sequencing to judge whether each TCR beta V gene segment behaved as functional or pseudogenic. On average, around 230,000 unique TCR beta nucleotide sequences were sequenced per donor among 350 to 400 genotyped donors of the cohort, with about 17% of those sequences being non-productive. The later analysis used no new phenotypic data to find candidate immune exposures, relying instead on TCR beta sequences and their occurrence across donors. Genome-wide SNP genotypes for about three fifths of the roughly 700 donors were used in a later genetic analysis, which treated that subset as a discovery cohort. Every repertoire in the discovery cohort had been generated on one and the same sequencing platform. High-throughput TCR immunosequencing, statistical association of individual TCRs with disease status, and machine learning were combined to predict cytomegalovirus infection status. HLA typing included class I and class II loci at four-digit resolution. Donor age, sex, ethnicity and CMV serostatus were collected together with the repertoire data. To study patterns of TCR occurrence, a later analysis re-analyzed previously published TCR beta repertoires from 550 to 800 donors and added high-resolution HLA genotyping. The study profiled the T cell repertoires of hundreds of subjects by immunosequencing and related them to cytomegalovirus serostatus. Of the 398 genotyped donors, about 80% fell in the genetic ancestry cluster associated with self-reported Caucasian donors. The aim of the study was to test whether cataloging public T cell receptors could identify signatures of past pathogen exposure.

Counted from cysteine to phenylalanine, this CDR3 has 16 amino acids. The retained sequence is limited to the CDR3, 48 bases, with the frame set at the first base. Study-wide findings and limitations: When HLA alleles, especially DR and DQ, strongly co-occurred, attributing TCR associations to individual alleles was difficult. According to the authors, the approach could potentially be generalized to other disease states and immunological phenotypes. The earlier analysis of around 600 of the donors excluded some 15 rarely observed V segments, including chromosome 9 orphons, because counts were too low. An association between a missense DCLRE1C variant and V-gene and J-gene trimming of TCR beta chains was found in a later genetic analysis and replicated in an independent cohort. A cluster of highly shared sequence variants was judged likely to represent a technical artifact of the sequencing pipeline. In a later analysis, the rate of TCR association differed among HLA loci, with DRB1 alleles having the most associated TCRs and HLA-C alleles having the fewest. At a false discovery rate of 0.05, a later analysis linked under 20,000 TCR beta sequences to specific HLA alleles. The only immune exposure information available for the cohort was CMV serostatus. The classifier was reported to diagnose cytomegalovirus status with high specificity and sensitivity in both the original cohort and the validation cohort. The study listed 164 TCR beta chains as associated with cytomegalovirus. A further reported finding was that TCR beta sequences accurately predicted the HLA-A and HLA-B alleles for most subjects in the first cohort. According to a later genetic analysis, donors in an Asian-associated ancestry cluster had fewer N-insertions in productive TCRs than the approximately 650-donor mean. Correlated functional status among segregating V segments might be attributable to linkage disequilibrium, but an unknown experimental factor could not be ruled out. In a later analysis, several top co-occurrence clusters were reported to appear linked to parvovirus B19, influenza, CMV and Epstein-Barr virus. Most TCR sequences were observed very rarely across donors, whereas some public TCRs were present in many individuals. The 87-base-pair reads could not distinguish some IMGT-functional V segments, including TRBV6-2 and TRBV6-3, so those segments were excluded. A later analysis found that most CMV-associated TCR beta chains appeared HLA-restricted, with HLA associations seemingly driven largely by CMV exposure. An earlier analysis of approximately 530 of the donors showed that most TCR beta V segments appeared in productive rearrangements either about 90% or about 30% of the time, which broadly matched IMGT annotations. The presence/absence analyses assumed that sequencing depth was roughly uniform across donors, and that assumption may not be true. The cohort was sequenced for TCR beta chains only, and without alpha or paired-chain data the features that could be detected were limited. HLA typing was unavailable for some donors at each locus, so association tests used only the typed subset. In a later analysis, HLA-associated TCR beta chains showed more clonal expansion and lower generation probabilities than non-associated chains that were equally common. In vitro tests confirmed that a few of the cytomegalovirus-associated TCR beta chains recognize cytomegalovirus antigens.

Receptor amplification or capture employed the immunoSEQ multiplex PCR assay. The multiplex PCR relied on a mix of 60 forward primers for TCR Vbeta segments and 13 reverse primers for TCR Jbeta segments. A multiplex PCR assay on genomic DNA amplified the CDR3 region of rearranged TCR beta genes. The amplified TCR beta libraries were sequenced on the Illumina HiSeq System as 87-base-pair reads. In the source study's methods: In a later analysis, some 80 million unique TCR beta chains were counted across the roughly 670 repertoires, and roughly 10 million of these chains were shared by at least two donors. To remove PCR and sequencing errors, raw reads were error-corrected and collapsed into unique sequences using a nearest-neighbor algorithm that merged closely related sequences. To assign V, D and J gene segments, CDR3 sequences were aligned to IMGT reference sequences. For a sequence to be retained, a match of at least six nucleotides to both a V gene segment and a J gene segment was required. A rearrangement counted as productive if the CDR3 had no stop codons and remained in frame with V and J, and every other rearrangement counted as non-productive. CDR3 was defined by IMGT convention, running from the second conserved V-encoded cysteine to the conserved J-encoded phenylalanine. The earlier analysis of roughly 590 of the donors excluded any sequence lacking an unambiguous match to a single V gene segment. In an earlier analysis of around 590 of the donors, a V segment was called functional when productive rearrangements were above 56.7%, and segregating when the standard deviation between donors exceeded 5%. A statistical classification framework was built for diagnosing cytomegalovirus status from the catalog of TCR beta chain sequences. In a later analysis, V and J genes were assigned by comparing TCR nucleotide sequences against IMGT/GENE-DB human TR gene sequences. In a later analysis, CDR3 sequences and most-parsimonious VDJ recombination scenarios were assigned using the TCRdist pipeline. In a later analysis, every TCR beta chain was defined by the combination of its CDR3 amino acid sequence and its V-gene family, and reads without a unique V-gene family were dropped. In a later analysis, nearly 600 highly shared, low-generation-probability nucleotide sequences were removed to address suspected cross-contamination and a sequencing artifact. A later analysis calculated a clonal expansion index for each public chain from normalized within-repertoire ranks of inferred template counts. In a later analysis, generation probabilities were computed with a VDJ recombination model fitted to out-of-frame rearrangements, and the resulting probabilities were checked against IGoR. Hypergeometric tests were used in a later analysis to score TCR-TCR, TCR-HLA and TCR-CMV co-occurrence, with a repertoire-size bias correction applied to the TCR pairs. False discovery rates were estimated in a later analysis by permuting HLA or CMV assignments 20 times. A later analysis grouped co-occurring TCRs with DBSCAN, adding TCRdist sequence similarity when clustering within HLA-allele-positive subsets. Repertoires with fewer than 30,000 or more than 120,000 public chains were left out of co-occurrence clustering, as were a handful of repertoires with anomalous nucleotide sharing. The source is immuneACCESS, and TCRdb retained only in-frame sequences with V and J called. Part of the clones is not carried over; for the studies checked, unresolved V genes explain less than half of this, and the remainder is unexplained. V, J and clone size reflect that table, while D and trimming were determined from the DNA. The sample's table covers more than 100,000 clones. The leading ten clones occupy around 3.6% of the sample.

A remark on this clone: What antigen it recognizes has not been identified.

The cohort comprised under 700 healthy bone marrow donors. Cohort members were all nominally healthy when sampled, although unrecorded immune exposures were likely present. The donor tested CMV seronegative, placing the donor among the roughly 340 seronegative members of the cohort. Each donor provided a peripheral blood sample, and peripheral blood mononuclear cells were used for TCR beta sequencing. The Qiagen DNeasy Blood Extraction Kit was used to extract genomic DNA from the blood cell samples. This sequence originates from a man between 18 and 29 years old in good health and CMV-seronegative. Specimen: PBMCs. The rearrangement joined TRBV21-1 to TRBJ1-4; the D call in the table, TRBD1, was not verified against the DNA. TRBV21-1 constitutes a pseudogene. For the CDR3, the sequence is CASSKRAPGQYEKLFF. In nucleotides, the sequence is TGTGCCAGCAGCAAAAGAGCACCGGGACAGTATGAAAAACTGTTTTTT.